These T cell receptor beta chains were read from a single sample in a study of naive and memory T cell subsets. TCRdb fed the UMI-ligation and nested PCR reads into MiXCR, producing one record per CDR3 protein. The repertoire holds 95,000 to 150,000 distinct CDR3 sequences, with roughly 32% as singletons. Sequencing input: central memory CD4+ T cells from blood. These receptors were obtained from a human donor in good health. The CDR3 runs from the conserved cysteine through the conserved F or W. The D gene is left open where the match is weak. Only part of the rows carry a size: once, few, many, or a class if the clone is expanded.

.,TRBJ2-2,TRBV4-1,few,11,TGCGCCAGCGGCCGGCCCGGGGAGCTGTTTTTT,CASGRPGELFF
.,TRBJ2-1,TRBV30,.,14,TGTGCCTGGAGTGTACTGGGTCGGGGGCATGAGCAGTTCTTC,CAWSVLGRGHEQFF
TRBD2,TRBJ2-1,TRBV5-1,.,16,TGCGCCAGCAGGGGTAGCGGGAGGGCCGTCTACAATGAGCAGTTCTTC,CASRGSGRAVYNEQFF
.,TRBJ2-7,TRBV3-1,once,12,TGTGCCAGCAGCCAACGGGCATTGGAGCAGTACTTC,CASSQRALEQYF
.,TRBJ2-6,TRBV6-6,.,16,TGTGCCAGCAGCCCAATGAGGGGGTCTGGGGCCAACGTCCTGACTTTC,CASSPMRGSGANVLTF
.,TRBJ2-6,TRBV20-1,few,17,TGCAGTGCTAGAGATATTATAGAAGGGTCTGGGGCCAACGTCCTGACTTTC,CSARDIIEGSGANVLTF
.,TRBJ2-1,TRBV25-1,.,13,TGTGCCAGCAGTGAATTGTTCGTCGGTGAGCAGTTCTTC,CASSELFVGEQFF
TRBD2,TRBJ2-3,TRBV6-5,.,16,TGTGCCAGCAGTTACTCTAGCGGGAGGGCCACAGATACGCAGTATTTT,CASSYSSGRATDTQYF
.,TRBJ2-4,TRBV5-6,.,13,TGTGCCAGCAGCCCCAGGGTTTCGGACATTCAGTACTTC,CASSPRVSDIQYF
.,TRBJ1-6,TRBV15,.,16,TGTGCCACCAGTAGAATCGGGCAGACCTATAATTCACCCCTCCACTTT,CATSRIGQTYNSPLHF
TRBD2,TRBJ2-1,TRBV4-2,many,14,TGTGCCAGCAGCACCCCCCGCGGGAGCAATGAGCAGTTCTTC,CASSTPRGSNEQFF
TRBD1,TRBJ2-4,TRBV5-1,.,15,TGCGCCAGCAGCTTGGGTGGGGACAGCCAAAACATTCAGTACTTC,CASSLGGDSQNIQYF
.,TRBJ2-5,TRBV5-5,few,12,TGTGCCAGCAGCTTGGAAGTCGGCAGGGGATACTTC,CASSLEVGRGYF
TRBD2,TRBJ2-1,TRBV7-2,few,15,TGTGCCAGCAGCCAGGGACTAGCGGGAGGAAACGAGCAGTTCTTC,CASSQGLAGGNEQFF
.,TRBJ2-1,TRBV27,.,12,TGTGCCAGCAGTTTATCGGCCGGTGAGCAGTTCTTC,CASSLSAGEQFF
TRBD2,TRBJ2-1,TRBV12-3/TRBV12-4,few,17,TGTGCCAGCAGTTCCTGGACTAGCGGGAGATCTATCAATGAGCAGTTCTTC,CASSSWTSGRSINEQFF
TRBD1,TRBJ2-2,TRBV28,.,20,TGTGCCAGCAGTTTCCAACCTGGGTGGGGACAGGGGAAGAACACCGGGGAGCTGTTTTTT,CASSFQPGWGQGKNTGELFF
.,TRBJ2-1,TRBV29-1,many,11,TGCAGCGTTCGGATTGTCCCGGAGCAGTTCTTC,CSVRIVPEQFF
.,TRBJ2-1,TRBV7-9,.,14,TGTGCCAGCAGCTTAGGCCCGGCTTACAATGAGCAGTTCTTC,CASSLGPAYNEQFF
.,TRBJ2-1,TRBV6-5,.,15,TGTGCCAGCAGGTTCGGGGAACTATCCTACAATGAGCAGTTCTTC,CASRFGELSYNEQFF
TRBD2,TRBJ2-1,TRBV14,few,17,TGTGCCAGCAGCCGCGCTCTAGCGGGAGGGCCCCCGTATGAGCAGTTCTTC,CASSRALAGGPPYEQFF
.,TRBJ1-1,TRBV5-1,.,13,TGCGCCAGCAGCTTTGTGTCTCGGTCAGAAGCTTTCTTT,CASSFVSRSEAFF
.,TRBJ1-4,TRBV27,.,14,TGTGCCAGCAGTGGCAGGGTAGGGTTTGAAAAACTGTTTTTT,CASSGRVGFEKLFF
TRBD1,TRBJ2-1,TRBV29-1,medium-sized,14,TGCAGCGTTCAACGGGACAGAGAATACAATGAGCAGTTCTTC,CSVQRDREYNEQFF
TRBD2,TRBJ2-1,TRBV5-4,.,13,TGTGCCAGTGGACTAGCGGGAGGCTATGAGCAGTTCTTC,CASGLAGGYEQFF
TRBD1,TRBJ2-6,TRBV27,few,16,TGTGCCAGCGGGAAGACAGGGCTCTCTGGGGCCAACGTCCTGACTTTC,CASGKTGLSGANVLTF
.,TRBJ1-5,TRBV4-1,.,16,TGCGCCAGCAGCCAAGATCGCGCACTCCCGAATCAGCCCCAGCATTTT,CASSQDRALPNQPQHF
.,TRBJ1-5,TRBV18,few,15,TGTGCCAGCTCACCAAGGACAGCCAGCAATCAGCCCCAGCATTTT,CASSPRTASNQPQHF
.,TRBJ1-5,TRBV28,few,14,TGTGCCAGCAGTTCCCGACAGGGCAATCAGCCCCAGCATTTT,CASSSRQGNQPQHF
.,TRBJ2-5,TRBV12-3/TRBV12-4,many,15,TGTGCCAGCAGTTTAAGGAGTGGAGGGGGAGAGACCCAGTACTTC,CASSLRSGGGETQYF
.,TRBJ1-2,TRBV20-1,.,12,TGCAGTGCTAGACCAGGAGGGTATGGCTACACCTTC,CSARPGGYGYTF
.,TRBJ2-5,TRBV5-1,.,14,TGCGCCAGCAGCTTGGTCCCGACAGTAGAGACCCAGTACTTC,CASSLVPTVETQYF
.,TRBJ2-2,TRBV30,few,16,TGTGCCTGGAGTGTCAGCAGGCGACAGATCACCGGGGAGCTGTTTTTT,CAWSVSRRQITGELFF
.,TRBJ1-2,TRBV27,.,13,TGTGCCAGCAGTCCACAGGAGAACTATGGCTACACCTTC,CASSPQENYGYTF
.,TRBJ2-3,TRBV6-5,.,11,TGTGCCAGCAGTTCTCAAGATACGCAGTATTTT,CASSSQDTQYF
TRBD2,TRBJ2-7,TRBV2,.,16,TGTGCCAGCAGCGAGCGACTAGCGGGCAGGGCGTACGAGCAGTACTTC,CASSERLAGRAYEQYF
.,TRBJ1-2,TRBV6-5,once,12,TGTGCCAGCAGCCAGGAGAGCAATGGCTACACCTTC,CASSQESNGYTF
.,TRBJ2-2,TRBV7-3,few,14,TGTGCCAGCGCACCGGGAATGAACACCGGGGAGCTGTTTTTT,CASAPGMNTGELFF
TRBD1,TRBJ1-4,TRBV29-1,.,13,TGCAGCGTTGGGCAGGGGGCCTCTGAAAAACTGTTTTTT,CSVGQGASEKLFF
TRBD1,TRBJ2-7,TRBV6-1,.,14,TGTGCCAGCCGGTTTGGGACAGGGGATTACGAGCAGTACTTC,CASRFGTGDYEQYF
TRBD1,TRBJ2-1,TRBV5-1,.,16,TGCGCCAGCAGCTTATCCAGGACAGGGGAGGACAATGAGCAGTTCTTC,CASSLSRTGEDNEQFF
.,TRBJ1-5,TRBV12-3/TRBV12-4,.,13,TGTGCCAGCAGTTACGGGATAAATCAGCCCCAGCATTTT,CASSYGINQPQHF
TRBD1,TRBJ2-7,TRBV6-6,once,15,TGTGCCAGCAGACAAGGACAGGGGGTTACCTACGAGCAGTACTTC,CASRQGQGVTYEQYF
TRBD2,TRBJ2-1,TRBV7-8,.,15,TGTGCCAGCAGCTTGGTAGCGGGAGGGAACAATGAGCAGTTCTTC,CASSLVAGGNNEQFF
.,TRBJ2-5,TRBV7-8,few,13,TGTGCCAGCAGCTCCATGTACCAAGAGACCCAGTACTTC,CASSSMYQETQYF
TRBD1,TRBJ2-7,TRBV28,.,15,TGTGCCAGCAGTCCCCCGGGACAGGGTTCCTACGAGCAGTACTTC,CASSPPGQGSYEQYF
.,TRBJ2-1,TRBV6-5,.,17,TGTGCCAGCAGTTACTCGAGATTGGGGGGACCCCACAATGAGCAGTTCTTC,CASSYSRLGGPHNEQFF
.,TRBJ1-1,TRBV6-1,few,14,TGTGCCAGCATTCGACGAGAGGGGGGCACTGAAGCTTTCTTT,CASIRREGGTEAFF
TRBD2,TRBJ2-3,TRBV6-5,few,16,TGTGCCAGCAGCGACATGCCAGCGGGAGAGGTAGATACGCAGTATTTT,CASSDMPAGEVDTQYF
.,TRBJ2-7,TRBV2,.,13,TGTGCCAGCAGCCCATCCGGTGGCTACGAGCAGTACTTC,CASSPSGGYEQYF
.,TRBJ2-2,TRBV7-2,once,12,TGTGCCAGCAGCCAGGGGATCGGGGAGCTGTTTTTT,CASSQGIGELFF
TRBD1,TRBJ2-3,TRBV19,.,16,TGTGCCAGTAGTATTGGGACAGGGGAGGGCACAGATACGCAGTATTTT,CASSIGTGEGTDTQYF
.,TRBJ2-7,TRBV21-1,few,14,TGTGCCAGCAGCAAAAGACGGGATTCGAGGCGGCAGTACTTC,CASSKRRDSRRQYF
.,TRBJ1-3,TRBV7-2,few,15,TGTGCCAGCAGCTTAGCGCTGACAGCTGGAAACACCATATATTTT,CASSLALTAGNTIYF
TRBD2,TRBJ2-2,TRBV2,.,16,TGTGCCAGCAGTCTGACTAGCGGGAGGGCCGGCGGGGAGCTGTTTTTT,CASSLTSGRAGGELFF
.,TRBJ2-7,TRBV6-1,medium-sized,15,TGTGCCAGCAGTGTTGTCAACAGTGCCCCCTACGAGCAGTACTTC,CASSVVNSAPYEQYF
.,TRBJ2-7,TRBV20-1,.,12,TGCAGTGGGGCAGGGGAACTCTACGAGCAGTACTTC,CSGAGELYEQYF